These 11 T cell receptor beta chains came from one sample sequenced in a study of patients and donors after allogeneic stem cell transplantation. MiXCR, applied by TCRdb to the RT-PCR reads, yields one record per CDR3 protein. This table holds more than 150,000 distinct CDR3 sequences, approximately 41% found once. The sequenced sample consisted of blood, either unsorted or a sorted T cell fraction (not recorded which). The origin of the receptors is a human donor who was either an allogeneic HSCT recipient or a stem cell or donor lymphocyte infusion donor (not recorded which). It is not recorded whose cells these are; they may come from a transplant donor.

The V call is TRBV2, the J call TRBJ2-7, with TRBD1 identical over 8 bases. V lost 3 bases, J lost 2 bases, and 0 bases stayed unmatched. The germline CDR1 and CDR2 sequences are SNHLY and FYNNEI. The CDR3 spans 13 residues. The CDR3 bases are TGTGCCAGCAGTGACAGGGGGCCCTACGAGCAGTACTTC. Translated: CASSDRGPYEQYF.

The CDR3 DNA follows: TGTGCCAGCAGCTGGGGGATAGCGGGAGCTTACAATGAGCAGTTCTTC. Translation: CASSWGIAGAYNEQFF. The chain is built from TRBV7-3 and TRBJ2-1; 9 nucleotides agree with TRBD2. V dropped 4 bases and J dropped 4; count of bases not matched to a gene: 8. This CDR3 has 16 amino acids. Germline-derived CDR1 and CDR2 are SGHTA and FQGTGA. The full variable domain, rest sourced from reference TRBV7-3 and TRBJ2-1, is GAGVSQTPSNKVTEKGKYVELRCDPISGHTALYWYRQSLGQGPEFLIYFQGTGAADDSGLPNDRFFAVRPEGSVSTLKIQRTERGDSAVYLCASSWGIAGAYNEQFFGPGTRLTVL.

The rearrangement links TRBV6-5 to TRBJ1-1; TRBD1 matches 9 bases. Germline V lookup: CDR1 MNHEY, CDR2 SVGAGI. V shed 5 bases, J shed 5 bases, and the junction held 6 bases outside the gene matches. The CDR3 has 14 amino acids. The CDR3 DNA sequence: TGTGCCAGCAGTACAGGACAGGGGTGGACTGAAGCTTTCTTT. Protein: CASSTGQGWTEAFF.

The chain couples TRBV10-3 to TRBJ1-3; perhaps TRBD1 as D (5 bases). Germline V gene lookup returns CDR1 ENHRY and CDR2 SYGVKD. CDR3 length equals 14 residues. V was cut by 8 bases and J by 1 base, with 12 bases left in between. CDR3 bases: TGTGCCATCGGGACCGGGGTATCTGGAAACACCATATATTTT. The encoded protein is CAIGTGVSGNTIYF.

This clonotype was recorded only once. The chain couples TRBV11-2 to TRBJ2-1; no definite D call. Looked up from germline, CDR1 is SGHAT and CDR2 is FQNNGV. V was clipped by 6 bases and J by 5 bases, with 14 bases between them. CDR3 length equals 14 residues. The CDR3 here is CASSWIGDNNEQFF. CDR3 bases: TGTGCCAGCAGTTGGATAGGAGACAACAATGAGCAGTTCTTC. The full variable domain, completed using reference TRBV11-2 and TRBJ2-1, is EAGVAQSPRYKIIEKRQSVAFWCNPISGHATLYWYQQILGQGPKLLIQFQNNGVVDDSQLPKDRFSAERLKGVDSTLKIQPAKLEDSAVYLCASSWIGDNNEQFFGPGTRLTVL.

Concerning this clonotype itself: The germline gene is not matched at one end of the junction; a read error may be the cause. The rearrangement links TRBV7-9 to TRBJ2-3; the D gene is possibly TRBD2 (5 bases). CDR3 length equals 16 residues. CDR1 SEHNR and CDR2 FQNEAQ come from the germline V gene (reference sequence). CDR3 DNA sequence: TGTGCCAGCAGCCCCCGTTTGGGCCCTAGCACGGATACGCAGTATTTT. This codes for CASSPRLGPSTDTQYF.

The chain joins TRBV9 to TRBJ1-2, with a weak D call TRBD1 (5 bases). CDR1 SGDLS and CDR2 YYNGEE come from the germline V gene. The CDR3 is 17 residues long. Trimming took 0 bases from V and 4 from J, leaving 19 bases between them. In DNA form, the CDR3 reads TGTGCCAGCAGCGTAGACCCACCGGGGCGGTTTTCCTATGGCTACACCTTC. This encodes CASSVDPPGRFSYGYTF.

In DNA form, the CDR3 reads TGTGCCAGCAGCCTCGAGCTTTCGGAGACCCAGTACTTC. The encoded protein is CASSLELSETQYF. The rearrangement joins TRBV4-2 to TRBJ2-5, with unresolved D. V was shortened by 4 bases and J by 5 bases, with 11 bases between the two germline ends. The CDR3 extends over 13 amino acids. Germline V gene lookup returns CDR1 LGHNA and CDR2 YNFKEQ.

This rearrangement joins TRBV5-1 to TRBJ2-5, with D hard to call. The CDR3 loop spans 14 amino acids. V was trimmed by 0 bases and J by 2 bases, leaving 8 bases between them. Germline CDR1 and CDR2: SGHRS and YFSETQ. For the CDR3, the DNA is TGCGCCAGCAGCTTGGGTCCAGTTCAAGAGACCCAGTACTTC. This gives the protein CASSLGPVQETQYF.

V is TRBV7-9 and J is TRBJ1-4; D remains ambiguous. Germline CDR1 is SEHNR and CDR2 is FQNEAQ (reference sequence). Trimming took off 5 bases at V and 0 bases at J, with 10 bases between the two ends. The length of the CDR3 is 15 residues. The CDR3 here is CASSPLSPTNEKLFF. The CDR3 coding sequence is TGTGCCAGCAGCCCCCTCTCACCAACTAATGAAAAACTGTTTTTT.

This clonotype was detected only a few times. The chain recombines TRBV12-3 or TRBV12-4 with TRBJ1-2; D is ambiguous. The germline V and J ends were trimmed by 5 bases and 2 bases, with 9 bases remaining between them. This CDR3 has 13 residues. The chain's CDR3 is CASSKTENYGYTF. In DNA, the CDR3 is TGTGCCAGCAGTAAAACAGAGAACTATGGCTACACCTTC.